This TCR beta chain stems from a study of neoadjuvant anti-PD-1 for oral cavity cancer. The CDR3 is 15 amino acids. Looked up from germline, CDR1 is LNHDA and CDR2 is SQIVND (reference sequence). The J segment lost 1 base and the V segment lost 6 bases, leaving 8 bases of the junction unmatched. Data came from immunoSEQ multiplex PCR; TCRdb stores just in-frame clones and leaves some out. The table lists several thousand clones, 72% of them singletons, with 3% in the top ten. The sample here was PBMCs, taken before nivolumab (anti-PD-1) treatment. The TCR comes from a person aged 35-80 years with oral cavity squamous cell carcinoma. The rearrangement links TRBV19 to TRBJ2-7, with 8 nucleotides matching TRBD2. Here the CDR3 reads CASSLAGGPSYEQYF. CDR3 nucleotide sequence: TGTGCCAGTAGCCTCGCGGGGGGTCCATCCTACGAGCAGTACTTC.